This entry lists 17 T cell receptor beta chains sequenced from one sample in a study of T cells in Graves' hyperthyroidism and ophthalmopathy. Amplification yielded TCR beta CDR3 regions, with RNA transcripts as the source. Researchers ran a first-round RT-PCR on the TCR CDR3 using the HTBI primer set. Each CDR3 protein gets one entry after TCRdb re-called the multiplex PCR reads with MiXCR. The sample lists 360,000 or so distinct CDR3 sequences, approximately 19% occurring once. Sequencing was carried out using blood. The receptors come from a woman younger than 35 with Graves' hyperthyroidism.

A few counts support this clonotype. Given a much more abundant clone one base away, this may be a read error. The chain recombines TRBV12-3 or TRBV12-4 with TRBJ2-5; D assignment may be TRBD1 or TRBD2 (5 bases each). The CDR3 runs 16 residues. The CDR3 sequence is CASSSLGDVPQGTQYF. DNA for the CDR3: TGTGCCAGCAGTTCCCTCGGGGACGTACCACAAGGGACCCAGTACTTC.

This clonotype was counted at least ten times. The chain is built from TRBV12-3 or TRBV12-4 and TRBJ1-1; TRBD1 agrees at 10 bases. The CDR3 covers 17 residues. V lost 5 bases to trimming and J lost 2 bases; unmatched junction nucleotides: 11. Written as DNA, the CDR3 is TGTGCCAGCAGTCAAGGGAGGGACAGGGGCGATAACACTGAAGCTTTCTTT. Protein sequence: CASSQGRDRGDNTEAFF.

To note about this clonotype: A much larger clone differs by one base, so this may be a read error. The chain uses TRBV13 and TRBJ2-2; TRBD1 matches 10 bases. The CDR3 extends over 15 amino acids. Germline CDR1 and CDR2: PRHDT and FYEKMQ (reference sequence). The CDR3 sequence is CASSPGQGNTGELCF. The CDR3, as DNA: TGTGCCAGCAGCCCGGGACAGGGGAACACCGGGGAGCTGTGTTTT.

Details on this clonotype: The junction shows a germline mismatch at one end, possibly a read error. This chain joins TRBV28 and TRBJ2-7; 7 nucleotides match TRBD2. This CDR3 is built from 16 residues. Germline V lookup: CDR1 MDHEN, CDR2 SYDVKM. CDR3 DNA: TGTGCCAGCTGTCCCGAAAGCGGGGACCTTACCTACAAGCAGTACTTC. Its translation is CASCPESGDLTYKQYF.

This clonotype was seen at least ten times. The chain has TRBV10-3 and TRBJ2-7; TRBD2 might be the D (6 bases). Germline V gene sequence: CDR1 ENHRY, CDR2 SYGVKD. Trimming cost V 3 bases and J 6 bases, with 15 bases left between them. The CDR3 is made up of 14 amino acids. CDR3 coding DNA: TGTGCCATCAGTGACGGGGGAGCCCTCACCGAGCAGTACTTC. This gives the protein CAISDGGALTEQYF.

This clonotype was seen a handful of times. The rearrangement links TRBV2 to TRBJ1-2, with TRBD1 as a possible D gene (5 bases). Between the trimmed V and J ends, which lost 1 base and 7 bases, there was a span of 10 bases. CDR1 SNHLY and CDR2 FYNNEI come from the germline V gene. The CDR3 has 13 residues. The CDR3 here is CASSEVQGIGYTF. The CDR3 nucleotides are TGTGCCAGCAGTGAAGTCCAGGGTATTGGCTACACCTTC.

A few counts support this clonotype. The genes are TRBV6-5 and TRBJ2-5; D is unclear. The CDR3 spans 16 residues. CDR1 and CDR2 from the germline V gene are MNHEY and SVGAGI. Trimming cost V 6 bases and J 2 bases, with 19 bases left between them. Written as DNA, the CDR3 is TGTGCCAGCAGCCACTCACACCGAACCTTACAAGAGACCCAGTACTTC. Protein sequence: CASSHSHRTLQETQYF.

This clonotype has at least ten counts. The gene calls are TRBV30 and TRBJ2-7; 7 bases line up with TRBD1. J lost 5 bases, V lost 2 bases, and 3 bases had no gene match. Germline values: CDR1 GTSNPN, CDR2 SVGIG (reference sequence). The CDR3 is 12 amino acids. In DNA form, the CDR3 reads TGTGCCTGGAGTCAGGGGGATCACGAGCAGTACTTC. It translates to CAWSQGDHEQYF.

CDR3 region: CASSLDGNSGANVLTF. The DNA for the CDR3 is TGTGCCAGCAGCTTGGACGGAAACTCTGGGGCCAACGTCCTGACTTTC. V is TRBV7-8 and J is TRBJ2-6; D unresolved. With 3 bases removed from V and 0 bases from J, the gap between germline ends came to 9 bases. CDR1 SGHVS and CDR2 FQNEAQ come from the germline V gene. The CDR3 sequence is 16 residues long.

This clonotype was counted a single time. The rearrangement links TRBV7-2 to TRBJ1-5, with TRBD1 as a possible D gene (5 bases). The V gene lost 1 base and the J gene lost 4 bases, with 11 bases spanning the gap. Germline V gene sequence: CDR1 SGHTA, CDR2 FQGNSA. CDR3 length equals 15 residues. The CDR3, as DNA: TGTGCCAGCAGCTTAGGTCGCAGGGTAAATCAGCCCCAGCATTTT. Translated, it gives CASSLGRRVNQPQHF. Together with reference TRBV7-2 and TRBJ1-5, the CDR3 gives the full variable domain: GAGVSQSPSNKVTEKGKDVELRCDPISGHTALYWYRQSLGQGLEFLIYFQGNSAPDKSGLPSDRFSAERTGGSVSTLTIQRTQQEDSAVYLCASSLGRRVNQPQHFGDGTRLSIL.

This clonotype was seen a handful of times. This sequence joins TRBV7-3 and TRBJ2-2; 13 bases fit TRBD2. J was trimmed by 6 bases and V by 3 bases; bases with no gene match: 4. The CDR3 spans 16 residues. Germline values: CDR1 SGHTA, CDR2 FQGTGA. In DNA form, the CDR3 reads TGTGCCAGCAGCTTCCGGACTAGCGGGGGATCCGGGGAGCTGTTTTTT. Translation gives CASSFRTSGGSGELFF.

This clonotype was picked up a small number of times. This chain links TRBV7-9 with TRBJ2-6, with D perhaps TRBD1 (6 bases). Trimming took off 5 bases at V and 4 bases at J, with 12 bases between the two ends. The CDR3 loop spans 15 amino acids. CDR1 and CDR2 (germline): SEHNR, FQNEAQ (reference sequence). The CDR3 coding sequence is TGTGCCAGCAGCGCAGGGGTCTCCGGGGCCAACGTCCTGACTTTC. Translating it yields CASSAGVSGANVLTF.

This clonotype was seen ten or more times. A read error may produce the germline difference seen at one junction end. This sequence joins TRBV5-1 and TRBJ1-6; D is uncertain. The CDR3 runs 14 residues. Germline loops: CDR1 SGHRS, CDR2 YFSETQ. CDR3 bases: TGTGCCAGCAGCTTAACGGGGAGTAATTCACCCCTCCACTTT. Protein product: CASSLTGSNSPLHF.

This clonotype was picked up many times. The CDR3 carries no conserved terminal phenylalanine or tryptophan, so it likely arises from a read error. The rearrangement links TRBV12-3 or TRBV12-4 to TRBJ1-1; D not resolved. This CDR3 region has 13 residues. Trimming cost V 6 bases and J 0 bases, with 8 bases left between them. The CDR3 region is CASREELNTEAFS. The CDR3 DNA reads TGTGCCAGCAGAGAAGAGTTGAACACTGAAGCTTTCTCT.

This clonotype has a count of ten or more. The chain links TRBV7-9 to TRBJ1-2; no clear D gene. CDR3 length equals 12 residues. Trimming took 2 bases from V and 4 from J, leaving 5 bases between them. The germline V gene has CDR1 SEHNR and CDR2 FQNEAQ (reference sequence). This CDR3 reads CASSLSIYGYTF. The CDR3 region has the DNA TGTGCCAGCAGCTTAAGTATCTATGGCTACACCTTC.

This clonotype was counted only a few times. A much larger clone lies one base from this, so it may be a read error. The DNA for the CDR3 is TGTGCCACCAGCAGATGGGACAGGGGGGAGACCAAGTACTTC. Encoded protein: CATSRWDRGETKYF. The chain combines TRBV15 with TRBJ2-5; 11 bases map to TRBD1. The CDR3 runs 14 residues. Germline CDR1 and CDR2: LNHNV and YYDKDF (reference sequence).

This clonotype was recorded many times. The rearrangement links TRBV20-1 to TRBJ2-7; D possibly uses TRBD1 or TRBD2 (7 bases each). The CDR3 length is 12 residues. Germline loops: CDR1 DFQATT, CDR2 SNEGSKA (reference sequence). Trimming stripped 0 bases from V and 9 bases from J, with 12 bases between. The CDR3 DNA sequence: TGCAGTGCTAGAGATGACAGGGAGGGGCAGTACTTC. The encoded protein is CSARDDREGQYF.